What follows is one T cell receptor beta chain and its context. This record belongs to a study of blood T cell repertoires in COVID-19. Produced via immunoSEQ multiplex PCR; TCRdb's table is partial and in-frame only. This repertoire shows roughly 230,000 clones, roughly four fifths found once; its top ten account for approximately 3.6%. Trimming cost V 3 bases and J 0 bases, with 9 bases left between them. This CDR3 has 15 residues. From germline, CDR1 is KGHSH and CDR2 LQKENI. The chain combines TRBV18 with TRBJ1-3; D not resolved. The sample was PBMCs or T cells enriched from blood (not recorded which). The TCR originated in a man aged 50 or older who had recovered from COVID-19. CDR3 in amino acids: CASSPYGSSGNTIYF. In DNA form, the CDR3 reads TGTGCCAGCTCACCGTATGGGAGCTCTGGAAACACCATATATTTT.